The text below deals with one T cell receptor (beta chain). Its antigen target is currently unknown. No base quality information exists; no much larger clone differs at one position. These data belong to a study of early T cells in non-severe SARS-CoV-2 infection (dated by TCRdb to about 2021). About the full investigation: TCR sequencing used bulk RNA from unsorted whole blood, so alpha and beta chains could not be paired. The investigation overall reported the following: VDJdb matching was skewed toward anti-spike CD8 responses and likely underestimated virus-specific expansions by missing private and CD4 specificities.

The receptor library was made with 5' RACE. TCRdb records NextSeq 500 as the sequencer. In the TCR library protocol, unique molecular identifiers were attached to individual cDNA molecules to correct for PCR bias and sequencing error. Both TCR alpha and beta chains were sequenced, and tight co-correlation was observed between alpha and beta sequence abundances in each sample. As for how the authors treated the data: Decombinator V4 was used to annotate the V gene, J gene and CDR3 of the TCR sequences. Expanded TCRs were defined as changing significantly between any two time points under a Poisson model with p below 0.0001. TCR abundances were normalised to the total number of TCRs sequenced per sample and expressed as counts per million. MAIT TCRs were defined by TRAV1-2 paired with TRAJ12, TRAJ20 or TRAJ33, and iNKT TCRs by TRAV10 paired with TRAJ18. A search of VDJdb, accessed on 1 November 2021, was run for TCRs annotated to CMV, EBV and SARS-CoV-2, with TCRs annotated for multiple antigens excluded. The public reads were reprocessed in TCRdb via fastp at Q25 and MiXCR, keeping in-frame beta chains. Each CDR3 protein appears once, grouped with its most common genes and DNA. The V and J calls, along with clone size, are taken from TCRdb and not from the paper's own processing. The table for this sample lists approximately 33,000 distinct CDR3 sequences; 3% to 4.5% of them were counted only once. The leading ten clones occupy over 8% of the sample.

V sheds 2 bases and J sheds 2 bases, leaving 15 bases between their ends. Taken from the germline V gene, the CDR1 and CDR2 loops are MNHEY and SVGEGT. From the cysteine up to the phenylalanine, the CDR3 has a length of 16 residues. Only the CDR3 DNA stays, 48 bases, in frame from base 1. This was a case-control study nested in a cohort of healthcare workers in London, UK, who had nasopharyngeal swab PCR tests and blood samples taken every week. Healthcare workers were recruited during the week of the UK lockdown, between 23 and 31 March 2020, and followed weekly for up to roughly 15 weeks. The sequenced sample consisted of whole blood. Rearrangement joined TRBV6-2 or TRBV6-3 to TRBJ2-5; TRBD2 could be the D gene, as 5 bases match. This clonotype was sampled from an adult who was a healthcare worker with PCR-confirmed SARS-CoV-2 infection or an uninfected control (not recorded which). The CDR3 reads CASSYGFQRQQETQYF. The nucleotide sequence reads TGTGCCAGCAGTTACGGGTTCCAGCGGCAACAAGAGACCCAGTACTTC.